Below, one T cell receptor beta chain is given with its context. This table comes from immunoSEQ multiplex PCR, and its TCRdb copy is limited to in-frame clones, with some not included. The sample yields 150,000 to 200,000 clones, about 85% seen once. This entry is derived from a study of blood T cell repertoires in COVID-19. Trimming pared 3 bases from V and 2 bases from J, leaving 17 bases between. The CDR3 spans 16 residues. Per the germline V gene, CDR1 is LNHDA and CDR2 is SQIVND (reference sequence). The Seattle patients joined while their infection was active and were tracked longitudinally afterward.

The V gene is TRBV19, the J gene TRBJ2-7; no reliable D call. The sample was peripheral blood. The sequence was collected from a woman in her fifties or sixties with COVID-19, enrolled during active disease. The CDR3 loop is CASSIAQNSIAYEQYF. CDR3 nucleotide sequence: TGTGCCAGTAGTATCGCCCAGAACAGCATAGCCTACGAGCAGTACTTC. The full variable domain, with the rest looked up from reference TRBV19 and TRBJ2-7, is DGGITQSPKYLFRKEGQNVTLSCEQNLNHDAMYWYRQDPGQGLRLIYYSQIVNDFQKGDIAEGYSVSREKKESFPLTVTSAQKNPTAFYLCASSIAQNSIAYEQYFGPGTRLTVT.